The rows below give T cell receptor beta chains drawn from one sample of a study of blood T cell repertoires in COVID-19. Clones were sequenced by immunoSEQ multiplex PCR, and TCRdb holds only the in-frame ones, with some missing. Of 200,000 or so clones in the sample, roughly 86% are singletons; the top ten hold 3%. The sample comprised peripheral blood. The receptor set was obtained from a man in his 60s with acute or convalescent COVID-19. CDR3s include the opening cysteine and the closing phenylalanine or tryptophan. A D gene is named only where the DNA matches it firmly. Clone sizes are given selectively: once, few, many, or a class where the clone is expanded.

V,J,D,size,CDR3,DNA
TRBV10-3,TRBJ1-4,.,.,CASSTDFGEKLFF,TGTGCCAGTTCGACCGACTTTGGTGAAAAACTGTTTTTT
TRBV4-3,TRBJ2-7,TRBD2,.,CASSQDRSGGGARYEQYF,TGCGCCAGCAGCCAAGATAGGTCGGGCGGGGGGGCTCGGTACGAGCAGTACTTC
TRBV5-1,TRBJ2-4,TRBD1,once,CASSLTGGSKNIQYF,TGCGCCAGCAGCTTGACAGGGGGCAGCAAAAACATTCAGTACTTC
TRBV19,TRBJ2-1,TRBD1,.,CASSKRGRGRDNEQFF,TGTGCCAGTAGTAAAAGGGGCAGGGGGCGCGACAATGAGCAGTTCTTC
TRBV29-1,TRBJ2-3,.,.,CSVGGVTSGEDTQYF,TGCAGCGTTGGGGGGGTGACTAGTGGTGAAGATACGCAGTATTTT
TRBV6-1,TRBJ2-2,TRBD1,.,CASCDYRGPGELFF,TGTGCCAGCTGTGATTACAGGGGGCCCGGGGAGCTGTTTTTT
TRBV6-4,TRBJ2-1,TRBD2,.,CASSDQAGPSYNEQFF,TGTGCCAGCAGTGACCAAGCGGGGCCCTCCTACAATGAGCAGTTCTTC
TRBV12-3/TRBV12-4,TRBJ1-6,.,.,CASRGEGF,TGTGCCAGCAGGGGGGAGGGCTTT
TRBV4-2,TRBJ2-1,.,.,CASSQGGSYNEQFF,TGTGCCAGCAGCCAGGGGGGCTCCTACAATGAGCAGTTCTTC
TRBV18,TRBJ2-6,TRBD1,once,CASSTGGLANVLTF,TGTGCCAGCTCAACAGGGGGGTTGGCCAACGTCCTGACTTTC